What follows are 31 T cell receptor beta chains derived from one specimen sequenced in a study of OX40 agonist ivuxolimab in advanced cancers. The method was immunoSEQ multiplex PCR; TCRdb's version includes in-frame clones alone and lacks a portion of them. This sample has more than 60,000 clones, with roughly 76% found just once. The sample here was CD4+ or CD8+ T cells sorted from blood, taken in a trial of the OX40 agonist ivuxolimab. These receptors all come from an adult with an advanced solid tumor such as melanoma, head and neck, liver or kidney cancer.

This clone was seen many times. This chain joins TRBV7-9 and TRBJ2-7; D remains ambiguous. This CDR3 has 10 residues. Deletions cut 5 bases from V and 10 bases from J, with 9 bases between. Germline assignment: CDR1 SEHNR and CDR2 FQNEAQ (reference sequence). CDR3 DNA sequence: TGTGCCAGCAGCACACAGATACAGTACTTC. This gives the protein CASSTQIQYF.

This rearrangement joins TRBV7-9 to TRBJ2-1, with D possibly called TRBD1 or TRBD2 (5 bases each). The CDR3 is made up of 12 amino acids. Trimming removed 4 bases from V and 9 bases from J, with 10 bases in between. Looked up from germline, CDR1 is SEHNR and CDR2 is FQNEAQ (reference sequence). CDR3 region: CASSWGTGEQFF. CDR3 DNA sequence: TGTGCCAGCAGCTGGGGGACGGGTGAGCAGTTCTTC.

This clone showed up just once. The V and J genes are TRBV10-3 and TRBJ2-7; 8 positions agree with TRBD1. The length of the CDR3 is 14 residues. Germline trimming cut 9 bases from V and 3 bases from J; bases unmatched to any gene: 10. In germline, CDR1 is ENHRY, CDR2 SYGVKD. The CDR3 nucleotides read TGTGCCATAAAAGACAGGGGCTTGGGCTACGAGCAGTACTTC. It specifies CAIKDRGLGYEQYF.

This clone was seen a handful of times. The rearrangement uses TRBV30 and TRBJ2-1; 8 bases line up with TRBD1. The V and J ends lost 3 bases and 4 bases, in that order; junction bases with no gene match: 8. The CDR3 has 15 residues. Germline values: CDR1 GTSNPN, CDR2 SVGIG (reference sequence). The CDR3, as DNA: TGTGCCTGGAGCCGCGGACAGGGATCGTACAATGAGCAGTTCTTC. The encoded protein is CAWSRGQGSYNEQFF. Full variable domain (rest looked up from reference TRBV30 and TRBJ2-1): SQTIHQWPATLVQPVGSPLSLECTVEGTSNPNLYWYRQAAGRGLQLLFYSVGIGQISSEVPQNLSASRPQDRQFILSSKKLLLSDSGFYLCAWSRGQGSYNEQFFGPGTRLTVL.

This clone has only one observation. The rearrangement joins TRBV9 to TRBJ1-3; D gene uncertain. CDR1 is SGDLS, CDR2 YYNGEE, per germline. V lost 0 bases and J 9 bases, leaving 10 bases between the germline ends. This CDR3 comprises 13 residues. The CDR3 here is CASSVELLGTIYF. The CDR3 nucleotides are TGTGCCAGCAGCGTAGAACTGTTAGGCACCATATATTTT.

The chain is built from TRBV6-5 and TRBJ2-2, with D hard to call. The CDR3 runs 14 residues. Germline assignment: CDR1 MNHEY and CDR2 SVGAGI. V lost 0 bases, J lost 6 bases, and 8 bases lay in between. The CDR3 DNA reads TGTGCCAGCAGTTACTCGCAAGCTGCCGGGGAGCTGTTTTTT. Amino acid sequence: CASSYSQAAGELFF.

The CDR3 here is CASSDDSSGANVLTF. DNA for the CDR3: TGTGCCAGCAGTGATGACAGCTCTGGGGCCAACGTCCTGACTTTC. J is TRBJ2-6 and V is TRBV6-1; possible D gene TRBD1, 5 bases. V was clipped by 3 bases and J by 0 bases, with 6 bases between them. Germline loops: CDR1 MNHNS, CDR2 SASEGT. The CDR3 extends over 15 amino acids.

This clone was counted a single time. V gene TRBV4-1 combines with J gene TRBJ2-7; 10 nucleotides line up with TRBD1. V dropped 0 bases and J dropped 5; count of bases not matched to a gene: 7. The CDR3 is 16 residues long. Germline V gene sequence: CDR1 MGHRA, CDR2 YSYEKL. The CDR3 region is CASSQDMGQGRDEQYF. CDR3 nucleotides: TGCGCCAGCAGCCAAGATATGGGACAGGGGAGGGACGAGCAGTACTTC.

The chain employs TRBV18 and TRBJ2-7; a possible D gene is TRBD1 (6 bases). This CDR3 has 15 amino acids. Germline V gives CDR1 KGHSH, CDR2 LQKENI. V was clipped by 5 bases and J by 5 bases, with 19 bases between them. CDR3: CASSSTLGALHEQYF. The DNA of the CDR3 is TGTGCCAGCTCATCAACCTTGGGGGCGCTTCACGAGCAGTACTTC.

The chain combines TRBV30 with TRBJ1-2, with D tentatively TRBD1 (6 bases). Germline CDR1 is GTSNPN and CDR2 is SVGIG (reference sequence). The CDR3 extends over 14 amino acids. V shed 0 bases and J shed 2 bases, with 10 bases lying between them. CDR3 DNA: TGTGCCTGGAGTGTCGGGGGCATGAACTATGGCTACACCTTC. As protein: CAWSVGGMNYGYTF. The variable domain in full, completed from reference TRBV30 and TRBJ1-2, reads SQTIHQWPATLVQPVGSPLSLECTVEGTSNPNLYWYRQAAGRGLQLLFYSVGIGQISSEVPQNLSASRPQDRQFILSSKKLLLSDSGFYLCAWSVGGMNYGYTFGSGTRLTVV.

The rearrangement links TRBV28 to TRBJ2-7; D is possibly TRBD2 (6 bases). This CDR3 has 12 amino acids. The V gene's germline CDR1 is MDHEN and CDR2 SYDVKM. With 6 bases removed from V and 2 bases from J, the gap between germline ends came to 8 bases. CDR3 loop: CASSRGTYEQYF. CDR3 sequence (DNA): TGTGCCAGCAGCCGGGGGACCTACGAGCAGTACTTC.

This chain connects TRBV5-1 to TRBJ2-3, with TRBD2 matching over 11 bases. Germline trimming cut 0 bases from V and 4 bases from J; bases unmatched to any gene: 4. The CDR3 sequence is 16 residues long. Germline lookup yields CDR1 SGHRS and CDR2 YFSETQ. Here the CDR3 DNA reads TGCGCCAGCAGCTTGGGTTTAGCGGGGGGGCCAGATACGCAGTATTTT. Translation gives CASSLGLAGGPDTQYF.

The rearrangement uses TRBV6-5 and TRBJ2-5; D call uncertain. Trimming took 2 bases from V and 7 from J, leaving 14 bases between them. Germline CDR1 is MNHEY and CDR2 is SVGAGI. CDR3 length: 14 residues. CDR3 amino acids: CASSYNVGYGTQYF. The CDR3 DNA reads TGTGCCAGCAGTTACAATGTAGGGTATGGGACCCAGTACTTC.

The chain links TRBV4-1 to TRBJ2-1; D remains unclear. Germline assignment: CDR1 MGHRA and CDR2 YSYEKL. Trimming cost V 0 bases and J 9 bases, with 12 bases left between them. The CDR3 spans 14 residues. The CDR3 sequence: CASSQDSGWGEQFF. DNA of the CDR3: TGCGCCAGCAGCCAAGATTCAGGCTGGGGTGAGCAGTTCTTC.

The genes are TRBV6-5 and TRBJ2-2, with D hard to call. The germline gives CDR1 MNHEY, CDR2 SVGAGI. The CDR3 runs to 12 residues. Trimming removed 5 bases from V and 0 bases from J, with 1 base in between. CDR3 region: CASSPNTGELFF. In DNA form, the CDR3 reads TGTGCCAGCAGTCCGAACACCGGGGAGCTGTTTTTT.

A word on this clone: The sample has other DNA sequences that encode this CDR3 too. This chain links TRBV6-5 with TRBJ1-1; possibly TRBD1 for D (5 bases). The germline V gene encodes CDR1 MNHEY and CDR2 SVGAGI. The length of the CDR3 is 12 residues. V lost 6 bases, J lost 1 base, and 6 bases lay in between. The CDR3 spells CASRTGNTEAFF. For the CDR3, the DNA is TGTGCCAGCAGAACAGGGAACACTGAAGCTTTCTTT.

The rearrangement joins TRBV4-1 to TRBJ2-7; D is undetermined. The germline gives CDR1 MGHRA, CDR2 YSYEKL. Between the trimmed V and J ends, which lost 4 bases and 1 base, there was a span of 8 bases. The CDR3 length is 13 residues. The CDR3 here is CASSLALSYEQYF. CDR3 nucleotides: TGCGCCAGCAGCCTGGCCCTTTCCTACGAGCAGTACTTC.

This clone has a handful of counts. The chain carries TRBV18 and TRBJ1-2; D is uncertain. Per the germline V gene, CDR1 is KGHSH and CDR2 is LQKENI. The CDR3 length is 14 residues. V shed 6 bases and J shed 4 bases, with 15 bases lying between them. The CDR3 region is CASSFEPAGYGYTF. The CDR3 bases are TGTGCCAGCTCGTTTGAGCCGGCGGGCTATGGCTACACCTTC.

This chain links TRBV5-6 with TRBJ2-1; 12 bases line up with TRBD1. CDR1 and CDR2 from the germline V gene are SGHDT and YYEEEE. The trim removed 2 bases at V and 4 bases at J, leaving 4 bases unmatched. The CDR3 length is 16 residues. CDR3 DNA sequence: TGTGCCAGCAGCTTTTTGGGACAGGGGGCTTACAATGAGCAGTTCTTC. The encoded protein is CASSFLGQGAYNEQFF.

The chain joins TRBV9 to TRBJ2-2, with TRBD2 identical over 13 bases. Per germline, CDR1 SGDLS and CDR2 YYNGEE. CDR3 length: 17 amino acids. Germline trimming cut 3 bases from V and 7 bases from J; bases unmatched to any gene: 9. The CDR3 DNA reads TGTGCCAGCAGCGGCGCCGGGACTAGCGGGGAAATCGGGGAGCTGTTTTTT. Protein product: CASSGAGTSGEIGELFF.

V is TRBV29-1 and J is TRBJ2-5; a weak D match, TRBD2 (6 bases). Germline V gene sequence: CDR1 SQVTM, CDR2 ANQGSEA. The CDR3 length is 12 residues. The V and J ends lost 4 bases and 5 bases respectively, with 11 bases between them. As DNA, the CDR3 is TGCAGCGTTGTCGGGGGAACGGAGACCCAGTACTTC. Protein product: CSVVGGTETQYF.

V gene TRBV10-1 combines with J gene TRBJ1-5; D gene uncertain. The CDR3 is 13 amino acids. V was trimmed by 4 bases and J by 4 bases, leaving 8 bases between them. CDR1 and CDR2 (germline): WNHNN, SYGVQD (reference sequence). The CDR3 reads CASSAGINQPQHF. The CDR3 DNA follows: TGCGCCAGCAGTGCGGGAATTAATCAGCCCCAGCATTTT.

The chain employs TRBV6-5 and TRBJ1-1; D call uncertain. Germline assignment: CDR1 MNHEY and CDR2 SVGAGI. The CDR3 contains 14 residues. With 1 base removed from V and 1 base from J, the gap between germline ends came to 7 bases. The CDR3, as DNA: TGTGCCAGCAGTTACTACAACTCGAACACTGAAGCTTTCTTT. Translating gives CASSYYNSNTEAFF.

The rearrangement uses TRBV11-2 and TRBJ2-5, with D possibly being TRBD2 (5 bases). Trimming shortened V by 1 base and J by 5 bases, and 17 bases separated the two germline ends. This CDR3 region has 16 residues. Germline CDR1 reads SGHAT; CDR2 reads FQNNGV. In nucleotides, the CDR3 is TGTGCCAGCAGCTTAGGCCGGGTCCCCTTAGCGGAGACCCAGTACTTC. Its translation is CASSLGRVPLAETQYF.

CDR3 DNA: TGTGCCAGCAGCTTGAAGGGGGACTCCTATAATTCACCCCTCCACTTT. It yields the protein CASSLKGDSYNSPLHF. This chain connects TRBV5-5 to TRBJ1-6; a possible D gene is TRBD1 (6 bases). Trimming left V 1 base short and J 0 bases short, with 8 bases between. Per the germline V gene, CDR1 is SGHKS and CDR2 is YYEKEE (reference sequence). The CDR3 length is 16 residues.

In nucleotides, the CDR3 is TGTGCCAGTAGTATCATGTTTGGGGGGACTGAAGCTTTCTTT. It translates to CASSIMFGGTEAFF. J is TRBJ1-1 and V is TRBV19; a possible D gene is TRBD1 (5 bases). Trimming cost V 3 bases and J 5 bases, with 13 bases left between them. Germline V CDR1 and CDR2: LNHDA, SQIVND (reference sequence). The CDR3 is 14 amino acids.

V usage is TRBV7-3 and J usage is TRBJ2-2; D is unresolved. The CDR3 has 15 residues. The ends were cut back, 5 bases at V and 3 bases at J, with 13 bases in the middle. From germline, CDR1 is SGHTA and CDR2 FQGTGA. CDR3 in amino acids: CASSQQPADTGELFF. DNA of the CDR3: TGTGCCAGCAGCCAACAACCCGCGGACACCGGGGAGCTGTTTTTT.

This clone is deemed medium-sized. The J gene is TRBJ2-1, the V gene TRBV7-3; 7 bases are shared with TRBD1. The CDR3 runs 15 residues. Germline CDR1 is SGHTA and CDR2 is FQGTGA. The J segment lost 4 bases and the V segment lost 5 bases, leaving 8 bases of the junction unmatched. The CDR3 DNA follows: TGTGCCAGCAGCCCACAGGACAGGCTGTACAATGAGCAGTTCTTC. Its protein product is CASSPQDRLYNEQFF. Variable domain in full (rest from reference TRBV7-3 and TRBJ2-1): GAGVSQTPSNKVTEKGKYVELRCDPISGHTALYWYRQSLGQGPEFLIYFQGTGAADDSGLPNDRFFAVRPEGSVSTLKIQRTERGDSAVYLCASSPQDRLYNEQFFGPGTRLTVL.

The table lists this clone with a few counts. The CDR3 DNA reads as TGTGCCAGCAGCACGACGCTAGCGGGAAGCTACAATGAGCAGTTCTTC. It codes for CASSTTLAGSYNEQFF. The chain couples TRBV14 to TRBJ2-1; 9 bases are shared with TRBD2. The V gene end was trimmed by 5 bases and the J gene end by 3 bases; junction bases not matched to a gene: 8. This CDR3 is built from 16 residues. CDR1 and CDR2 (germline): SGHDN, FVKESK.

This clone was counted between two and nine times. The chain uses TRBV28 and TRBJ2-4; D gene unclear. The CDR3 contains 15 residues. CDR1 and CDR2 (germline): MDHEN, SYDVKM. The V gene lost 6 bases and the J gene lost 0 bases, with 12 bases spanning the gap. The CDR3 nucleotides are TGTGCCAGCAGCCGCGCCGGTCTAGCCAAAAACATTCAGTACTTC. This translates into CASSRAGLAKNIQYF.

This rearrangement joins TRBV29-1 to TRBJ1-2; 9 bases fit TRBD1. CDR1 is SQVTM and CDR2 is ANQGSEA in the germline V gene. CDR3 size: 12 residues. Trimming cost V 6 bases and J 4 bases; bases outside gene matches: 3. CDR3 region: CSVMTGGYGYTF. The CDR3, as DNA: TGCAGCGTGATGACAGGGGGCTATGGCTACACCTTC.